The clone carrying this T cell receptor beta chain appeared a single time. As yet, its antigen is unknown. The protocol was immunoSEQ multiplex PCR, while the TCRdb copy is restricted to in-frame clones and leaves out a portion. The sample consists of tens of thousands of clones, about nine tenths of them appearing once. The CDR3 has 16 residues. Trimming cost V 5 bases and J 5 bases; bases outside gene matches: 8. Germline loops: CDR1 PRHDT, CDR2 FYEKMQ (reference sequence). This sample was included in a study of PD-1 blockade in classical Hodgkin lymphoma. Study-level findings and limits: Nivolumab initiated under 1 year post-ASCT led to patient exclusion. Patients with a complete response exhibited baseline diversity comparable to newly diagnosed patients. The study reported lower baseline TCR diversity in newly diagnosed patients than in healthy donors.

Each patient experienced a relapse that followed autologous stem cell transplantation, and brentuximab vedotin exposure varied. Responses achieved at best were complete response, partial response or progressive disease. J is TRBJ2-1 and V is TRBV13; 11 positions match TRBD2. Sample: peripheral blood mononuclear cells (PBMCs), taken at baseline. The receptor was isolated from a human donor with classical Hodgkin lymphoma. Here the CDR3 DNA reads TGTGCCAGCAGCCATCGGCTAGCGGGAGGTCACAATGAGCAGTTCTTC. It translates to CASSHRLAGGHNEQFF.